The sequence of this T cell receptor beta chain was determined in a study of T cell responses to AZD1222 COVID-19 vaccine. V lost 5 bases and J lost 1, with 23 bases in between. Germline CDR1 and CDR2: MNHEY and SMNVEV (reference sequence). The CDR3 loop spans 18 amino acids. The method was immunoSEQ multiplex PCR; TCRdb's version includes in-frame clones alone and lacks a portion of them. The repertoire holds 130,000 to 150,000 clones, with under 95% as singletons. The sample in question was peripheral blood, obtained on day 0 of AZD1222 vaccination. J is TRBJ1-1 and V is TRBV27; D may be TRBD1 (5 bases). The TCR comes from an adult in good health. In DNA, the CDR3 is TGTGCCAGCAGTCCTAGGGCGGGGACCCTTAACAAGAACACTGAAGCTTTCTTT. As protein: CASSPRAGTLNKNTEAFF.